This section outlines one T cell receptor (beta chain) sequence together with its context. Antigen: not known. CDR3 length: 11 residues. The V and J ends lost 1 base and 5 bases respectively, with 2 bases between them. The data originate from a study of CD8 T cells in Susac syndrome. The study, taken as a whole, reports: Clonal expansion of Susac CD8+ cells peaked in TEMRA cells, and it also peaked in active patients.

Negative isolation yielded CD4+ and CD8+ T cells, and FACS enriched TEMRA cells. RNA totalling about 0.5 to 1 ug underwent reverse transcription with random hexamers. The authors amplified TCR beta CDR3 across 54 Vbeta and 13 Jbeta using immunoSEQ multiplex PCR. From the immunoSEQ multiplex PCR reads, TCRdb called clonotypes with MiXCR, one entry per CDR3 protein. The sample shows approximately 87,000 distinct CDR3 sequences, 90% to 97% of them seen only once. This sequence was found in a human donor with Susac syndrome. Sequenced: CD8+ T cells from PBMCs. V is TRBV12-3 or TRBV12-4 and J is TRBJ2-5; D uncertain. In DNA, the CDR3 is TGTGCCAGCAGTTTAGAGGAGACCCAGTACTTC. It encodes CASSLEETQYF.